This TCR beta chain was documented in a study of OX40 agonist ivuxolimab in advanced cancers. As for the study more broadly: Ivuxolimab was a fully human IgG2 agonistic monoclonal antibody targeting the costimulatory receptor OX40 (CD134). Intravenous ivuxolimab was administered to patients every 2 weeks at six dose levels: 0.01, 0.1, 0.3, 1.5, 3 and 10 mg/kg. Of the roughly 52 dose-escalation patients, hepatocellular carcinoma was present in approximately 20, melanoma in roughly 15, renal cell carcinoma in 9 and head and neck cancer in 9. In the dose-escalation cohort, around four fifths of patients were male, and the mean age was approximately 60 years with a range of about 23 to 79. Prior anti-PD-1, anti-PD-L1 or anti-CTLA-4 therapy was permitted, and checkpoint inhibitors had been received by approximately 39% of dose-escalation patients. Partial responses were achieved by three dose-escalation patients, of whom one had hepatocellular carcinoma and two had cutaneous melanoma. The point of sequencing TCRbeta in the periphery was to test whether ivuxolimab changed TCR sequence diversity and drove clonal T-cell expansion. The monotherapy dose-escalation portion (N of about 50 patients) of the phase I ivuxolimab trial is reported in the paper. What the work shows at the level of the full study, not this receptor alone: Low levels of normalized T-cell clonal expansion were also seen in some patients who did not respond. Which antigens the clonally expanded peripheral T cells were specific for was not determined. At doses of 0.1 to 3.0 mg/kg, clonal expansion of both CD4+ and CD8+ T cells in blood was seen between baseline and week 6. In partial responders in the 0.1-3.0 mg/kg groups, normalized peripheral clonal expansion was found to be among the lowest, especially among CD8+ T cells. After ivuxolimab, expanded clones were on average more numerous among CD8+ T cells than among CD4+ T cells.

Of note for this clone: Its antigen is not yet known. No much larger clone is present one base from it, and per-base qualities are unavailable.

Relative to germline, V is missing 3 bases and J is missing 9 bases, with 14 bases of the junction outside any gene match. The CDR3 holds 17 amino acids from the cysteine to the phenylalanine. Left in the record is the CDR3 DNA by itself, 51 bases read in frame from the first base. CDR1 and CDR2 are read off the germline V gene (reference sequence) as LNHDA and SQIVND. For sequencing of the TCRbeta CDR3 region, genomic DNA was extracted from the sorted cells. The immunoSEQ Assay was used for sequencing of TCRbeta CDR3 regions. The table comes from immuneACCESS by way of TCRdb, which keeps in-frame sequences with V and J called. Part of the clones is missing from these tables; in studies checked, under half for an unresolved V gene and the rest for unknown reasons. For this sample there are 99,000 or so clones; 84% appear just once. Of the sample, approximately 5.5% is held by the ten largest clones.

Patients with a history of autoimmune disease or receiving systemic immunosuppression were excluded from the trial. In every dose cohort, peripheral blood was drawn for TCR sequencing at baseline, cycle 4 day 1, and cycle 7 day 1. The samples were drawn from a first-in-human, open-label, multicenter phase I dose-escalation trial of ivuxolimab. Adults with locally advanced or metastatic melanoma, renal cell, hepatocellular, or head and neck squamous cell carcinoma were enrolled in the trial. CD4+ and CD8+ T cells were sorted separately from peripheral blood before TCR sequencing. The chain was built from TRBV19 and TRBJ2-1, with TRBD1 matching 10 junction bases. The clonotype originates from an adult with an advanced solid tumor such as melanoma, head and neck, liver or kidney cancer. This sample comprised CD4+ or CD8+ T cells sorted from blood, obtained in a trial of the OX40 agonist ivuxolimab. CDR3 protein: CASSIVRSGQGHVEQFF. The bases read TGTGCCAGTAGTATCGTTCGGTCGGGACAGGGGCACGTTGAGCAGTTCTTC.